What follows are 21 T cell receptor beta chains derived from one specimen sequenced in a study of beta chain features in type 1 diabetes. The investigators reverse transcribed all of the isolated RNA, so they sequenced expressed TCRB transcripts. Libraries were prepared by immunoSEQ multiplex PCR; TCRdb keeps only in-frame clonotypes and omits some of them. The repertoire has 200,000 to 250,000 clones, roughly 13% of them found once; the top ten carry about 0.024%. Sequencing was done on a sample of naive CD4+ T cells from blood. These receptors all come from a woman aged 40-49 years in good health.

The sample holds a few counts of this clone. This chain links TRBV5-4 with TRBJ1-1; TRBD1 agrees at 12 bases. This CDR3 has 15 amino acids. V was pared by 3 bases and J by 7 bases, with 7 bases of the junction left unmatched. Germline-derived CDR1 and CDR2 are SGHNT and YYREEE (reference sequence). This chain's CDR3 is CASSSKGQGANEAFF. The CDR3 DNA sequence: TGTGCCAGCAGCTCGAAGGGACAGGGGGCGAATGAAGCTTTCTTT.

The J gene is TRBJ2-2, the V gene TRBV5-4; TRBD2 agrees at 7 bases. CDR3 size: 15 residues. With V trimmed by 7 bases and J by 3 bases, 9 bases remained unmatched. The germline V gene has CDR1 SGHNT and CDR2 YYREEE (reference sequence). CDR3 loop: CASGELARHTGELFF. The CDR3 bases are TGTGCCAGCGGAGAACTAGCGCGCCACACCGGGGAGCTGTTTTTT.

Comment on this clone: Germline and junction disagree at one end, which may indicate a read error. This chain joins TRBV2 and TRBJ2-1; TRBD2 matches at 9 bases. The CDR3 has 16 residues. Germline V gives CDR1 SNHLY, CDR2 FYNNEI. CDR3 bases: TGTACCAGCAGTGAAATGCGGGGGGGCCTCAGCAATGAGCAGTTCTTC. This codes for CTSSEMRGGLSNEQFF.

This clone has a handful of counts. J is TRBJ2-7 and V is TRBV18; possible D gene TRBD2, 6 bases. The ends were cut back, 2 bases at V and 5 bases at J, with 7 bases in the middle. The CDR3 runs to 12 residues. Germline lookup yields CDR1 KGHSH and CDR2 LQKENI. CDR3 protein: CASSPSSDEQYF. CDR3 in DNA: TGTGCCAGCTCACCATCTAGCGACGAGCAGTACTTC.

V is TRBV6-6 and J is TRBJ2-5; 11 nucleotides match TRBD2. The germline V gene encodes CDR1 MNHNY and CDR2 SVGAGI (reference sequence). The CDR3 has 14 residues. Unmatched junction bases numbered 5, after V lost 6 bases and J lost 5 bases. CDR3 sequence: CASRNSGGAETQYF. CDR3 nucleotide sequence: TGTGCCAGCAGAAATAGCGGGGGGGCGGAGACCCAGTACTTC.

This clone appeared a few times. This chain links TRBV18 with TRBJ2-1; maybe TRBD2 (6 bases). In germline, CDR1 is KGHSH, CDR2 LQKENI. This CDR3 contains 14 residues. Trimming removed 0 bases from V and 6 bases from J, with 9 bases in between. CDR3 DNA: TGTGCCAGCTCACCACCGTCCGGGGGCAATGAGCAGTTCTTC. As protein: CASSPPSGGNEQFF.

The J gene is TRBJ1-2, the V gene TRBV7-8; TRBD1 matches at 9 bases. The V segment lost 1 base and the J segment 2 bases; nucleotides outside the gene matches: 8. The CDR3 consists of 17 residues. CDR1 is SGHVS and CDR2 is FQNEAQ in the germline V gene. CDR3 residues: CASSLVLGTGTNYGYTF. The CDR3 region has the DNA TGTGCCAGCAGCTTAGTCCTCGGGACAGGGACCAACTATGGCTACACCTTC.

V and J are TRBV9 and TRBJ2-3; the match to TRBD1 covers 8 bases. The V gene's germline CDR1 is SGDLS and CDR2 YYNGEE. The CDR3 runs to 14 residues. The V segment lost 3 bases and the J segment 6 bases; nucleotides outside the gene matches: 6. This CDR3 is CASSAFAGGDTQYF. The CDR3 region has the DNA TGTGCCAGCAGCGCCTTTGCAGGGGGCGATACGCAGTATTTT.

There are a few counts of this clone. This sequence joins TRBV9 and TRBJ2-1, with D perhaps TRBD2 (5 bases). The CDR3 has 16 residues. V lost 1 base and J lost 0, with 11 bases in between. Germline V gives CDR1 SGDLS, CDR2 YYNGEE. CDR3 bases: TGTGCCAGCAGCGTACCAGCGGATAGCTCCTACAATGAGCAGTTCTTC. Protein sequence: CASSVPADSSYNEQFF.

This chain links TRBV5-4 with TRBJ1-6; perhaps TRBD1 as D (6 bases). This CDR3 is 18 amino acids long. V lost 4 bases to trimming and J lost 14 bases, with 31 bases between them. The germline V gene encodes CDR1 SGHNT and CDR2 YYREEE (reference sequence). The CDR3 loop reads CASSPNWGRGEASRTLHF. DNA for the CDR3: TGTGCCAGCAGCCCTAATTGGGGCAGGGGTGAAGCTAGTAGGACCCTCCACTTT.

This clone has a handful of counts. V and J are TRBV18 and TRBJ2-3, with 7 bases identical to TRBD1. V gave up 3 bases and J gave up 3 bases; unmatched junction bases: 9. CDR1 is KGHSH and CDR2 is LQKENI in the germline V gene. The CDR3 has 16 residues. As DNA, the CDR3 is TGTGCCAGCTCACCCCTAAGAGGGGGCGCGACAGATACGCAGTATTTT. Residues: CASSPLRGGATDTQYF.

The chain is built from TRBV2 and TRBJ2-1; 8 nucleotides line up with TRBD1. Looked up from germline, CDR1 is SNHLY and CDR2 is FYNNEI. The length of the CDR3 is 12 residues. V shed 5 bases and J 7 bases; nucleotides not matched to a gene: 1. CDR3 DNA: TGTGCCAGCAGTACAGGGGGGAATGAGCAGTTCTTC. Residues: CASSTGGNEQFF. Drawing the rest from reference TRBV2 and TRBJ2-1, the complete variable domain is EPEVTQTPSHQVTQMGQEVILRCVPISNHLYFYWYRQILGQKVEFLVSFYNNEISEKSEIFDDQFSVERPDGSNFTLKIRSTKLEDSAMYFCASSTGGNEQFFGPGTRLTVL.

The chain has TRBV11-2 and TRBJ1-5; the match to TRBD1 covers 8 bases. V lost 3 bases to trimming and J lost 2 bases; unmatched junction nucleotides: 3. This CDR3 contains 15 residues. Looked up from germline, CDR1 is SGHAT and CDR2 is FQNNGV. This CDR3 reads CASSFGQGGNQPQHF. CDR3 nucleotides: TGTGCCAGCAGCTTCGGACAGGGTGGCAATCAGCCCCAGCATTTT.

This clone was detected only a few times. Other DNA sequences in this sample translate to the same CDR3. The genes are TRBV7-2 and TRBJ2-7; 8 bases line up with TRBD1. J was trimmed by 0 bases and V by 5 bases; bases with no gene match: 9. This CDR3 is built from 16 residues. CDR1 and CDR2 from the germline V gene are SGHTA and FQGNSA. CDR3 in amino acids: CASSLRTGPSSYEQYF. In DNA form, the CDR3 reads TGTGCCAGCAGCCTCCGGACAGGGCCAAGCTCCTACGAGCAGTACTTC.

This clone was counted only a few times. The chain has TRBV4-1 and TRBJ1-1; D is undetermined. The CDR3 loop spans 15 amino acids. The germline CDR1 and CDR2 sequences are MGHRA and YSYEKL. Trimming took 1 base from V and 5 from J, leaving 14 bases between them. The CDR3 region has the DNA TGCGCCAGCAGCCAAGTCGCGAGGGTAGAGACTGAAGCTTTCTTT. This gives the protein CASSQVARVETEAFF.

The V gene is TRBV7-6, the J gene TRBJ2-5; D possibly corresponds to TRBD2 (5 bases). With 5 bases removed from V and 6 bases from J, the gap between germline ends came to 22 bases. The CDR3 extends over 16 amino acids. The V gene's germline CDR1 is SGHVS and CDR2 FNYEAQ. This CDR3 reads CASSLIASGPGKTQYF. The CDR3 DNA follows: TGTGCCAGCAGCCTCATAGCCTCCGGACCGGGGAAGACCCAGTACTTC.

This clone was counted a few times. The chain carries TRBV5-1 and TRBJ2-1; a possible D gene is TRBD1 (6 bases). CDR3 length: 16 amino acids. Looked up from germline, CDR1 is SGHRS and CDR2 is YFSETQ. Trimming pared 5 bases from V and 5 bases from J, leaving 20 bases between. CDR3 loop: CASRLTGTRENNEQFF. DNA for the CDR3: TGCGCCAGCAGATTGACCGGGACACGGGAAAACAATGAGCAGTTCTTC.

V is TRBV13 and J is TRBJ2-7, with TRBD1 matching 7 bases. The trim removed 4 bases at V and 3 bases at J, leaving 6 bases unmatched. This CDR3 comprises 14 residues. The V gene's germline CDR1 is PRHDT and CDR2 FYEKMQ (reference sequence). The chain's CDR3 is CASSSRQGYYEQYF. CDR3 DNA: TGTGCCAGCAGCTCGCGACAGGGTTACTACGAGCAGTACTTC. Filled out from reference TRBV13 and TRBJ2-7, the complete variable domain reads AAGVIQSPRHLIKEKRETATLKCYPIPRHDTVYWYQQGPGQDPQFLISFYEKMQSDKGSIPDRFSAQQFSDYHSELNMSSLELGDSALYFCASSSRQGYYEQYFGPGTRLTVT.

This clone appeared a few times. The chain couples TRBV9 to TRBJ2-5, with TRBD2 matching 8 bases. The CDR3 contains 18 residues. Trimming at V came to 4 bases and at J to 1 base, leaving 15 bases not matched to a gene. The germline CDR1 and CDR2 sequences are SGDLS and YYNGEE. In DNA form, the CDR3 reads TGTGCCAGCAGCCCTCACTTCGGGGGGGCGGGGGCCCAAGAGACCCAGTACTTC. It is translated as CASSPHFGGAGAQETQYF.

The chain recombines TRBV2 with TRBJ1-6; no definite D call. The CDR3 has 14 residues. Germline V gene sequence: CDR1 SNHLY, CDR2 FYNNEI. V lost 3 bases, J lost 8 bases, and 11 bases lay in between. The CDR3 here is CASSEIFRDSPLHF. The CDR3 DNA reads TGTGCCAGCAGTGAGATCTTTCGCGATTCACCCCTCCACTTT.

V and J are TRBV5-1 and TRBJ2-3; a weak D match, TRBD1 (6 bases). This CDR3 has 15 residues. V was clipped by 5 bases and J by 0 bases, with 13 bases between them. In germline, CDR1 is SGHRS, CDR2 YFSETQ. For the CDR3, the DNA is TGCGCCAGCAGTAAGGGGGTCTCTAGCACAGATACGCAGTATTTT. Amino acid sequence: CASSKGVSSTDTQYF.